This TCR beta chain was identified in a study of blood T cells in healthy people across ages (dated by TCRdb to the mid-2010s). Regarding the research as a whole: Template switching captured roughly one uniquely barcoded TCR beta cDNA molecule per two T cells in model experiments. To avoid experimental bias, donors of different ages were randomly spread across the sequencing lanes. Using the same blood draw, the study looked at two additional independent replicas of 1 million unique cDNA reads for two donors, one aged 18 to 30 and the other aged 80 or older. The donors were split into four age groups: young (average 16 years), middle-aged (around 37), aged (more than 60) and long-lived (more than 80). Age-related changes in TCR beta repertoire diversity were measured in the study by deep sequencing normalized with unique cDNA molecular identifiers.

The library was obtained by 5' RACE. Sequencing took place on an Illumina HiSeq 2500. A second PCR of about 7 to 12 cycles was run with a J-beta primer mix and a sample-barcoded 5' primer. A unique molecular identifier was introduced onto each TCR beta cDNA molecule by a template-switch 5' adaptor carrying 12 random nucleotides. Each sample yielded at least 2.5 million CDR3-containing paired-end reads. First-strand cDNA was synthesized from all RNA with the Mint cDNA synthesis kit, primed by a TRBC-specific oligonucleotide. Following uracil-DNA glycosylase treatment, a first 18-cycle PCR with universal primers M1SS and BC2_uni_R was performed on all cDNA. As for the original processing: Normalization of each sample was performed by random selection of 1 million high-quality reads, each carrying a distinct molecular identifier. Reads sharing molecular identifiers were discarded rather than binned into consensus sequences. MiTCR, run with a Q25 quality threshold and the strictest error-elimination algorithm, handled CDR3 identification, clonotype clustering and error correction. Lower-bound total TCR beta diversity was estimated with a nonparametric unseen species model using Euler transformation. Starting from the raw public reads, TCRdb applied fastp trimming at Q25, assembled clones with MiXCR and retained in-frame beta chains. Each CDR3 protein gets just one entry, which takes the most common genes and DNA from the rows behind it. The V and J calls here are based on TCRdb, not the publication. The sample table shows 1.4 million or so distinct CDR3 sequences, and 40% to 45% are seen once. The ten biggest clones cover 4% of the sample.

With regard to this clonotype: Its binding antigen is unknown. Base qualities are not provided; no much larger clone lies one nucleotide away.

What the study reported, not specific to this receptor: The long-lived group showed more naive CD4+ T cells, fewer expanded clones and increased TCR diversity than the aged group, suggesting age selection. Because profiling used bulk unsorted PBMCs, naive and antigen-experienced compartments could not be compared conclusively. Estimates of total diversity based on one million sequenced T cells were considered lower bounds and underestimates. Because donor CMV infection status was unknown, age-related changes in expanded clonotypes were potentially confounded. Observed TCR beta diversity correlated strongly with the percentage of naive T cells measured by flow cytometry. Observed TCR beta diversity per million T cells fell roughly linearly with age, and a significant reduction was already apparent by age about 36.

Systemically healthy Caucasian individuals from Russia, some 40 in total and aged about 6 to 100 years, were included as donors. Each donor gave ten milliliters of peripheral blood, drawn into EDTA-treated Vacutainer tubes. Ficoll-Paque density-gradient centrifugation was used to isolate PBMCs, with at least 6 million obtained per sample. Trizol reagent was used to extract total RNA from the PBMCs, yielding at least 5 micrograms per sample. For every donor, an aliquot of PBMCs went through flow cytometry to measure the percentages of naive CD45RAhigh/CD27high T cells. This receptor was taken from a woman between 18 and 29 years old in good health. Specimen: blood.

The CDR3 region reads CASSLTKGRSEAFF. The DNA sequence reads TGTGCCAGCAGCTTAACTAAGGGACGTTCTGAAGCTTTCTTT. Recombination linked TRBV7-2 to TRBJ1-1; TRBD1 is possibly the D segment (5 matching bases). From its cysteine to its phenylalanine, the CDR3 spans 14 amino acids. Only the CDR3 DNA is retained, 42 bases long and in frame from the first base. CDR1 SGHTA and CDR2 FQGNSA are derived from the germline V gene. Trimming takes 2 bases from V and 6 bases from J, and the germline ends sit 13 bases apart. Reference TRBV7-2 and TRBJ1-1 proteins supply the regions before and after the CDR3; the full variable domain is: GAGVSQSPSNKVTEKGKDVELRCDPISGHTALYWYRQSLGQGLEFLIYFQGNSAPDKSGLPSDRFSAERTGGSVSTLTIQRTQQEDSAVYLCASSLTKGRSEAFFGQGTRLTVV.